This T cell receptor beta chain emerged from a study of T cell responses to AZD1222 COVID-19 vaccine. The study, taken as a whole, reports: Spike-specific TCR breadth and depth both grew after two AZD1222 doses. The study reported that nearly half of spike-specific TCRs target unmutated variant regions.

Details on this clone: Its antigen is not identified.

From germline, CDR1 is SGHTA and CDR2 FQGNSA. The CDR3 spans 13 residues. The V and J ends lost 2 bases and 5 bases respectively, with 10 bases between them. Sequenced by immunoSEQ multiplex PCR; TCRdb stores in-frame clones only, minus some. This table has 85,000 to 110,000 clones, roughly nine tenths appearing once. The sample in question was peripheral blood, obtained on day 0 of AZD1222 vaccination. This rearrangement joins TRBV7-2 to TRBJ2-7, with a tentative D call TRBD2 (6 bases). The receptor comes from an adult in good health. The CDR3 spells CASSLRRGNEQYF. The CDR3 DNA sequence: TGTGCCAGCAGCTTAAGGAGGGGAAACGAGCAGTACTTC. The full variable domain, its missing parts supplied by reference TRBV7-2 and TRBJ2-7, is GAGVSQSPSNKVTEKGKDVELRCDPISGHTALYWYRQSLGQGLEFLIYFQGNSAPDKSGLPSDRFSAERTGGSVSTLTIQRTQQEDSAVYLCASSLRRGNEQYFGPGTRLTVT.